The next 28 T cell receptor beta chains were all read from a single sample in a study of human T cells and chemical hapten exposure. Time point defined: pre-sensitization, week 0. Treatment: therapeutic diphenylcyclopropenone sensitization with weekly scalp DPC. TCRdb re-called the RACE reads through MiXCR, storing one row per CDR3 protein. The data show about 39,000 distinct CDR3 sequences, around an eighth seen once. The sample consisted of whole blood, taken in connection with sensitization to the hapten diphenylcyclopropenone (DPC). These receptors were collected from a young woman with alopecia areata. Some clones in this sample may be carry-over from other donors' samples.

This clonotype was recorded many times. The V gene is TRBV5-1, the J gene TRBJ2-1; TRBD2 aligns across 13 bases. The CDR3 runs to 17 residues. CDR1 and CDR2 (germline): SGHRS, YFSETQ. The V gene end was trimmed by 3 bases and the J gene end by 8 bases; junction bases not matched to a gene: 11. The CDR3 loop reads CASSSTSGRMRGYEQFF. CDR3 bases: TGCGCCAGCAGCTCGACTAGCGGGAGGATGCGGGGTTATGAGCAGTTCTTC.

At least ten counts were recorded for this clonotype. The rearrangement links TRBV7-2 to TRBJ2-5; D possibly matches TRBD1 or TRBD2 (5 bases each). V was trimmed by 6 bases and J by 5 bases, leaving 16 bases between them. The CDR3 extends over 14 amino acids. Germline V gives CDR1 SGHTA, CDR2 FQGNSA. The CDR3 DNA follows: TGTGCCAGCAGTAGCCCCGGGACGAAGGAGACCCAGTACTTC. This translates into CASSSPGTKETQYF.

The rearrangement joins TRBV7-3 to TRBJ2-2, with unresolved D. This CDR3 region has 15 residues. The germline V and J ends were trimmed by 4 bases and 3 bases, with 12 bases remaining between them. The V gene's germline CDR1 is SGHTA and CDR2 FQGTGA. Written as DNA, the CDR3 is TGTGCCAGCAGCTCAAATGGGCTTTACACCGGGGAGCTGTTTTTT. Its protein product is CASSSNGLYTGELFF. The entire variable domain, with the rest obtained from reference TRBV7-3 and TRBJ2-2, is as follows: GAGVSQTPSNKVTEKGKYVELRCDPISGHTALYWYRQSLGQGPEFLIYFQGTGAADDSGLPNDRFFAVRPEGSVSTLKIQRTERGDSAVYLCASSSNGLYTGELFFGEGSRLTVL.

This clonotype came up many times. The chain employs TRBV18 and TRBJ2-1; D possibly uses TRBD1 or TRBD2 (5 bases each). Germline-derived CDR1 and CDR2 are KGHSH and LQKENI. V shed 5 bases and J shed 8 bases, with 7 bases lying between them. The CDR3 is 11 amino acids. The DNA for the CDR3 is TGTGCCAGCTCATTGGGGGATGAGCAGTTCTTC. It specifies CASSLGDEQFF.

This clonotype was seen at least ten times. CDR3 nucleotide sequence: TGTGCCAGCAGCTTGGGTCTCTCGTCCTACGAGCAGTACTTC. Translating it yields CASSLGLSSYEQYF. The rearrangement joins TRBV5-4 to TRBJ2-7, with D unresolved. The CDR3 is made up of 14 amino acids. Trimming pared 0 bases from V and 1 base from J, leaving 8 bases between. The germline CDR1 and CDR2 sequences are SGHNT and YYREEE (reference sequence).

V usage is TRBV6-1 and J usage is TRBJ1-2; D is undetermined. V shed 7 bases and J shed 0 bases, with 12 bases lying between them. The CDR3 is made up of 14 amino acids. The germline V gene has CDR1 MNHNS and CDR2 SASEGT. The CDR3 here is CASNPDLSNYGYTF. For the CDR3, the DNA is TGTGCCAGCAACCCGGACCTATCTAACTATGGCTACACCTTC.

This clonotype has only a few counts. The chain joins TRBV7-2 to TRBJ2-1; D is possibly TRBD1 or TRBD2 (5 bases each). The CDR3 extends over 17 amino acids. The germline V and J ends were trimmed by 5 bases and 1 base, with 18 bases remaining between them. The germline CDR1 and CDR2 sequences are SGHTA and FQGNSA. CDR3 protein: CASSPRIGTASYNEQFF. For the CDR3, the DNA is TGTGCCAGCAGCCCTCGTATCGGGACGGCTTCCTACAATGAGCAGTTCTTC.

There are many counts of this clonotype. The chain employs TRBV4-2 and TRBJ2-7; 10 nucleotides align to TRBD2. Germline values: CDR1 LGHNA, CDR2 YNFKEQ. CDR3 length: 18 residues. The ends lost 1 base at V and 3 bases at J; junction bases unmatched: 12. DNA of the CDR3: TGTGCCAGCAGCCAAGGATCGGGTAGCGGGAGGCCTAACTACGAGCAGTACTTC. It codes for CASSQGSGSGRPNYEQYF.

The sample holds many counts of this clonotype. The rearrangement links TRBV12-3 or TRBV12-4 to TRBJ1-3; D perhaps matches TRBD1 (6 bases). V was pared by 10 bases and J by 0 bases, with 22 bases between. This CDR3 has 17 residues. CDR3 in DNA: TGTGCCACCTTGGGGGCTTGGGGTACGGCCTCTGGAAACACCATATATTTT. This translates into CATLGAWGTASGNTIYF.

This clonotype appeared many times. The chain carries TRBV28 and TRBJ1-3; no definite D call. The V gene lost 8 bases and the J gene lost 2 bases, with 13 bases spanning the gap. From germline, CDR1 is MDHEN and CDR2 SYDVKM. The CDR3 has 14 residues. CDR3 residues: CASLSGMAGNTIYF. Here the CDR3 DNA reads TGTGCCAGCCTGAGTGGGATGGCTGGAAACACCATATATTTT.

This clonotype has a count of ten or more. The chain carries TRBV29-1 and TRBJ2-7, with TRBD2 identical over 11 bases. Germline V gene data show CDR1 as SQVTM and CDR2 as ANQGSEA. V was pared by 5 bases and J by 6 bases, with 9 bases of the junction left unmatched. This CDR3 is 14 amino acids long. The CDR3 DNA reads as TGCAGCGTTCTAATAGCGGGGGGGACCCCCGAGCAGTACTTC. It encodes CSVLIAGGTPEQYF.

The chain has TRBV5-5 and TRBJ2-2; a weak D match, TRBD1 (6 bases). Germline CDR1 is SGHKS and CDR2 is YYEKEE (reference sequence). Trimming left V 1 base short and J 2 bases short, with 12 bases between. The CDR3 is made up of 16 amino acids. The CDR3 nucleotides are TGTGCCAGCAGCTTGCTGCAGGGGACCAACACCGGGGAGCTGTTTTTT. This encodes CASSLLQGTNTGELFF.

This clonotype appeared many times. This chain joins TRBV7-2 and TRBJ2-1; D uncertain. V was clipped by 5 bases and J by 12 bases, with 11 bases between them. The CDR3 extends over 11 amino acids. Germline loops: CDR1 SGHTA, CDR2 FQGNSA. The CDR3 sequence is CASSQESMQFF. CDR3 DNA: TGTGCCAGCAGCCAGGAGTCGATGCAGTTCTTC.

This clonotype has more than one count but fewer than ten. The rearrangement joins TRBV7-2 to TRBJ2-1; D is ambiguous. The CDR3 consists of 13 residues. CDR1 SGHTA and CDR2 FQGNSA come from the germline V gene. V was clipped by 7 bases and J by 0 bases, with 7 bases between them. The chain's CDR3 is CASTPSSYNEQFF. In DNA form, the CDR3 reads TGTGCCAGCACTCCTAGCTCCTACAATGAGCAGTTCTTC.

The chain uses TRBV18 and TRBJ2-2, with D hard to call. V was cut by 3 bases and J by 6 bases, with 11 bases left in between. Germline assignment: CDR1 KGHSH and CDR2 LQKENI. The CDR3 totals 14 residues. CDR3 in amino acids: CASSPKPSAGELFF. CDR3 DNA: TGTGCCAGCTCACCGAAACCGTCAGCCGGGGAGCTGTTTTTT.

This clonotype was detected ten times or more. The chain couples TRBV7-3 to TRBJ2-3, with 8 positions matching TRBD2. V was pared by 1 base and J by 2 bases, with 8 bases of the junction left unmatched. The germline V gene has CDR1 SGHTA and CDR2 FQGTGA. This CDR3 spans 17 amino acids. Here the CDR3 DNA reads TGTGCCAGCAGCTTAAGAGCTGGGACTAGGGCCACAGATACGCAGTATTTT. Translating gives CASSLRAGTRATDTQYF.

The genes are TRBV4-3 and TRBJ2-2; D is undetermined. V lost 0 bases and J lost 5, with 7 bases in between. Germline CDR1 reads LGHNA; CDR2 reads YSLEER. CDR3 length equals 14 residues. CDR3: CASSQDSGTGELFF. For the CDR3, the DNA is TGCGCCAGCAGCCAAGACTCCGGTACCGGGGAGCTGTTTTTT.

The chain carries TRBV5-1 and TRBJ2-3; D ambiguous. The germline V gene has CDR1 SGHRS and CDR2 YFSETQ. Between the trimmed V and J ends, which lost 5 bases and 3 bases, there was a span of 7 bases. The CDR3 totals 12 residues. The CDR3 bases are TGCGCCAGCAGGAAAGAAACAGATACGCAGTATTTT. Its protein is CASRKETDTQYF.

In its sample, this clonotype was seen a few times. The chain uses TRBV7-9 and TRBJ2-3; 11 bases match TRBD2. V shed 1 base and J 6 bases; nucleotides not matched to a gene: 6. This CDR3 is built from 16 residues. The germline V gene encodes CDR1 SEHNR and CDR2 FQNEAQ (reference sequence). Written as DNA, the CDR3 is TGTGCCAGCAGCTTAGGGGGGACTAGCGGCGCGGATACGCAGTATTTT. Its translation is CASSLGGTSGADTQYF.

This clonotype was observed a handful of times. The rearrangement joins TRBV12-3 or TRBV12-4 to TRBJ2-7, with 8 bases lining up with TRBD1. This CDR3 comprises 16 residues. With V trimmed by 5 bases and J by 3 bases, 12 bases remained unmatched. The CDR3 nucleotides are TGTGCCAGCAGTGAAATTCCCGGGACAGGAGGCTACGAGCAGTACTTC. Translating gives CASSEIPGTGGYEQYF.

This clonotype was seen once. The chain couples TRBV7-2 to TRBJ1-1; 7 bases map to TRBD1. CDR1 SGHTA and CDR2 FQGNSA come from the germline V gene. The junction had 3 bases not matched to a gene; V was cut back by 1 base and J by 7 bases. The CDR3 contains 13 residues. Here the CDR3 reads CASSLVGDSEAFF. The CDR3 coding sequence is TGTGCCAGCAGCTTAGTCGGGGACAGTGAAGCTTTCTTT.

The table lists this clonotype with a few counts. The chain links TRBV28 to TRBJ2-7; no definite D call. The V and J ends lost 7 bases and 5 bases respectively, with 9 bases between them. CDR1 is MDHEN, CDR2 SYDVKM, per germline. This CDR3 is built from 11 residues. This chain's CDR3 is CASNSPHEQYF. The CDR3 DNA is TGTGCCAGCAACTCCCCCCACGAGCAGTACTTC.

At least ten counts were recorded for this clonotype. V gene TRBV2 combines with J gene TRBJ2-5; no definite D call. Germline V gene sequence: CDR1 SNHLY, CDR2 FYNNEI. Trimming shortened V by 7 bases and J by 4 bases, and 7 bases separated the two germline ends. The CDR3 sequence is 11 residues long. The DNA of the CDR3 is TGTGCCAGCAATAGTGGAGAGACCCAGTACTTC. It specifies CASNSGETQYF.

The J gene is TRBJ2-7, the V gene TRBV20-1, with D tentatively TRBD2 (6 bases). The germline V gene encodes CDR1 DFQATT and CDR2 SNEGSKA (reference sequence). The CDR3 extends over 14 amino acids. The V end was cut by 1 base, the J end by 0 bases, with 10 bases between. The CDR3 here is CSARVATSSYEQYF. The CDR3 DNA reads as TGCAGTGCTAGAGTGGCGACTAGCTCCTACGAGCAGTACTTC.

This clonotype came up many times. The chain links TRBV5-6 to TRBJ2-1; D is unresolved. Trimming removed 2 bases at V and 9 bases at J, with 9 bases between. There are 12 residues in the CDR3. CDR1 SGHDT and CDR2 YYEEEE come from the germline V gene. CDR3 loop: CASSFTPGEQFF. The CDR3 DNA reads TGTGCCAGCAGCTTTACCCCGGGTGAGCAGTTCTTC.

In this sample, this clonotype turned up many times. The chain carries TRBV18 and TRBJ2-1; TRBD1 might be the D (5 bases). CDR1 KGHSH and CDR2 LQKENI come from the germline V gene. The germline V and J ends were trimmed by 6 bases and 8 bases, with 11 bases remaining between them. The CDR3 is 12 residues long. The chain's CDR3 is CASSQGSDEQFF. The DNA for the CDR3 is TGTGCCAGCTCCCAGGGTTCGGATGAGCAGTTCTTC.

The chain recombines TRBV14 with TRBJ2-1, with D possibly called TRBD1 or TRBD2 (5 bases each). This CDR3 has 18 amino acids. V lost 4 bases, J lost 2 bases, and 21 bases lay in between. The V gene's germline CDR1 is SGHDN and CDR2 FVKESK. The CDR3 spells CASSLESLGRATYNEQFF. The CDR3, as DNA: TGTGCCAGCAGCCTCGAATCTCTGGGGCGGGCAACCTACAATGAGCAGTTCTTC.

This clonotype was seen repeatedly, ten times or more. The V call is TRBV19, the J call TRBJ2-3; D ambiguous. Trimming took 5 bases from V and 2 from J, leaving 14 bases between them. The germline V gene encodes CDR1 LNHDA and CDR2 SQIVND (reference sequence). CDR3 size: 15 residues. In DNA, the CDR3 is TGTGCCAGTAGTGGAAACAGAGTCCACACAGATACGCAGTATTTT. This translates into CASSGNRVHTDTQYF.